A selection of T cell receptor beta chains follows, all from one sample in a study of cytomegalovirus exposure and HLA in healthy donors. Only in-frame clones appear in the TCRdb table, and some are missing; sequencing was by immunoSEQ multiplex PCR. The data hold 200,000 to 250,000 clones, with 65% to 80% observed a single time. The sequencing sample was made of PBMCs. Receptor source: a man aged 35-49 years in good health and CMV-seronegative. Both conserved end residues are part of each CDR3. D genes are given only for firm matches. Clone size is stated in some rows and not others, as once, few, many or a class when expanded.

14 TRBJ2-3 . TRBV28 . TGTGCCAGCAGCCGAACCCAGGGCACAGATACGCAGTATTTT CASSRTQGTDTQYF
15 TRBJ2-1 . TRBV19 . TGTGCCAGTAGTATATCGGGACAAATATACAATGAGCAGTTCTTC CASSISGQIYNEQFF
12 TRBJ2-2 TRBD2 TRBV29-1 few TGCAGTGGGGGGGCGAACACCGGGGAGCTGTTTTTT CSGGANTGELFF
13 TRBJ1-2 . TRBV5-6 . TGTGCCAGCAGCTTGAGACAGCCCTATGGCTACACCTTC CASSLRQPYGYTF
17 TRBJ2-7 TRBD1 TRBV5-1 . TGCGCCAGCAGCTTGCGGACAGGGGGTACTGGTACCTACGAGCAGTACTTC CASSLRTGGTGTYEQYF
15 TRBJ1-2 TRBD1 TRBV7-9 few TGTTCCAGCAGCTTCTCCGGGACAGGCAGCTCTGGCTACACCTTC CSSSFSGTGSSGYTF
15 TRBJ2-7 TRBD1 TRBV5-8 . TGTGCCAGCAGCTTGGACAGGGGCCTCTCCTACGAGCAGTACTTC CASSLDRGLSYEQYF
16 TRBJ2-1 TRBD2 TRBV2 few TGTGCCAGCAGTGAAGGCCTAGCGGGTCCCGGGGATGAGCAGTTCTTC CASSEGLAGPGDEQFF
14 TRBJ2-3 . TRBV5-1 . TGCGCCAGCAGCTTGGCCCAGGAAACAGATACGCAGTATTTT CASSLAQETDTQYF
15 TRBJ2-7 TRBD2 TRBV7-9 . TGTGCCAGCAGCTTGGGGGGAGGGCCTTTTTACGAGCAGTACTTC CASSLGGGPFYEQYF